These T cell receptor beta chains were read from a single sample in a study of blood T cell repertoires in COVID-19. TCRdb's copy holds only in-frame clones and misses some; the assay was immunoSEQ multiplex PCR. Found here are around 130,000 clones, 80% to 90% of them singletons; the top ten hold 25% to 35%. What was sequenced was peripheral blood. The origin of the receptors is a man between 65 and 85 years old with active or convalescent COVID-19. Each CDR3 is given with its conserved first and last residue. Fields, in order: V gene, J gene, D gene, clone size, CDR3 DNA, CDR3 protein. A D gene is named only where the DNA matches it firmly. Clone size appears in some rows only: once, few, many, or a class for an expanded clone.

v_call: TRBV18
j_call: TRBJ1-1
d_call: TRBD1
clone_size: .
cdr3_nt: TGTGCCAGCTCACCCGCGGGACAGGGAAGTTTGACTGAAGCTTTCTTT
cdr3_aa: CASSPAGQGSLTEAFF

v_call: TRBV6-2/TRBV6-3
j_call: TRBJ2-1
d_call: TRBD2
clone_size: few
cdr3_nt: TGTGCCAGCAGTTACCTCCTAGCGGGAGCGCGGAATGAGCAGTTCTTC
cdr3_aa: CASSYLLAGARNEQFF

v_call: TRBV27
j_call: TRBJ1-2
d_call: TRBD1
clone_size: .
cdr3_nt: TGTGCCAGCAGTTTAGGGACAGGGACTAAGGGCTACACCTTC
cdr3_aa: CASSLGTGTKGYTF

v_call: TRBV27
j_call: TRBJ2-3
d_call: TRBD2
clone_size: .
cdr3_nt: TGTGCCAGCAGTTACCTAGCGGGAGCTACAGATACGCAGTATTTT
cdr3_aa: CASSYLAGATDTQYF

v_call: TRBV19
j_call: TRBJ1-4
d_call: .
clone_size: .
cdr3_nt: TGTGCCAGTAGTCTGGACCCGGGGACTAATGAAAAACTGTTTTTT
cdr3_aa: CASSLDPGTNEKLFF

v_call: TRBV15
j_call: TRBJ2-4
d_call: TRBD1
clone_size: .
cdr3_nt: TGTGCCACCAGCAGAGATTCGGGGACAGGGAATAAAAACATTCAGTACTTC
cdr3_aa: CATSRDSGTGNKNIQYF

v_call: TRBV28
j_call: TRBJ1-5
d_call: .
clone_size: .
cdr3_nt: TGTGCCAGCACCTACTATGGGAATCAGCCCCAGCATTTT
cdr3_aa: CASTYYGNQPQHF

v_call: TRBV27
j_call: TRBJ2-7
d_call: TRBD2
clone_size: .
cdr3_nt: TGTGCCAGCAGTTTAACACTAGCGGGAGTTGCTCCGCAGTACTTC
cdr3_aa: CASSLTLAGVAPQYF

v_call: TRBV18
j_call: TRBJ2-7
d_call: .
clone_size: .
cdr3_nt: TGTGCCAGCTCACCACCTAGCGGAACCTACGAGCAGTACTTC
cdr3_aa: CASSPPSGTYEQYF

v_call: TRBV14
j_call: TRBJ2-1
d_call: TRBD2
clone_size: .
cdr3_nt: TGTGCCAGCAGCCAGCCTAGCGGGCGGTCCTACAATGAGCAGTTCTTC
cdr3_aa: CASSQPSGRSYNEQFF

v_call: TRBV28
j_call: TRBJ2-1
d_call: TRBD1
clone_size: .
cdr3_nt: TGTGCCAGCAGTTCGGATCGACAGGGGCGATTTGGAAATGAGCAGTTCTTC
cdr3_aa: CASSSDRQGRFGNEQFF

v_call: TRBV27
j_call: TRBJ1-4
d_call: TRBD1
clone_size: .
cdr3_nt: TGTGCCAGCAGTTTGGGACAGGCGGGTGAAAAACTGTTTTTT
cdr3_aa: CASSLGQAGEKLFF

v_call: TRBV5-1
j_call: TRBJ2-1
d_call: TRBD2
clone_size: .
cdr3_nt: TGCGCCAGCAGCTTGGCCGCATTTCGTCTAGCGGGCACGTACAATGAGCAGTTCTTC
cdr3_aa: CASSLAAFRLAGTYNEQFF

v_call: TRBV24-1
j_call: TRBJ1-5
d_call: .
clone_size: .
cdr3_nt: TGTGCCACCAGTGACGGACAGCTCATCAATCAGCCCCAGCATTTT
cdr3_aa: CATSDGQLINQPQHF

v_call: TRBV28
j_call: TRBJ2-3
d_call: .
clone_size: once
cdr3_nt: TGTGCCACCGACAGGTCCAGCACAGATACGCAGTATTTT
cdr3_aa: CATDRSSTDTQYF

v_call: TRBV6-5
j_call: TRBJ1-1
d_call: TRBD1
clone_size: .
cdr3_nt: TGTGCCAGCAGTTGGACAGGGGGCATGGGCACTGAAGCTTTCTTT
cdr3_aa: CASSWTGGMGTEAFF

v_call: TRBV19
j_call: TRBJ1-5
d_call: TRBD1
clone_size: .
cdr3_nt: TGTGCCAGTAGCCCCACGGGACAGAACCAGCCCCAGCATTTT
cdr3_aa: CASSPTGQNQPQHF

v_call: TRBV4-1
j_call: TRBJ1-5
d_call: .
clone_size: few
cdr3_nt: TGCGCCAGCAGCCAAGATAGGGGGACCATTAATCAGCCCCAGCATTTT
cdr3_aa: CASSQDRGTINQPQHF

v_call: TRBV28
j_call: TRBJ2-2
d_call: .
clone_size: .
cdr3_nt: TGTGCCAGCAGTCCCCAGCGCTACGTTACCGGGGAGCTGTTTTTT
cdr3_aa: CASSPQRYVTGELFF

v_call: TRBV6-5
j_call: TRBJ2-7
d_call: .
clone_size: .
cdr3_nt: TGTGCCAGCAGTTACTCGGGAGAATGGAGATACGAGCAGTACTTC
cdr3_aa: CASSYSGEWRYEQYF

v_call: TRBV5-1
j_call: TRBJ1-1
d_call: .
clone_size: .
cdr3_nt: TGCGCCAGCAGCTCCGGACGGGGAGTGAACACTGAAGCTTTCTTT
cdr3_aa: CASSSGRGVNTEAFF

v_call: TRBV27
j_call: TRBJ1-5
d_call: .
clone_size: .
cdr3_nt: TGTGCCAGCAGTTCCGGGAGAACGCAGCCCCAGCATTTT
cdr3_aa: CASSSGRTQPQHF

v_call: TRBV18
j_call: TRBJ2-3
d_call: TRBD2
clone_size: .
cdr3_nt: TGTGCCAGCTCACTCGATTCGGCGGGAGCCCCAATTAACACAGATACGCAGTATTTT
cdr3_aa: CASSLDSAGAPINTDTQYF

v_call: TRBV4-1
j_call: TRBJ2-4
d_call: .
clone_size: .
cdr3_nt: TGCGCCAGCAGCCTCGTTAGTGAGAACGTAGCCAAAAACATTCAGTACTTC
cdr3_aa: CASSLVSENVAKNIQYF

v_call: TRBV5-1
j_call: TRBJ2-1
d_call: TRBD2
clone_size: .
cdr3_nt: TGCGCCAGCAGCGGGGGACTAGCGGGAGGGCCATTAGGGAATGAGCAGTTCTTC
cdr3_aa: CASSGGLAGGPLGNEQFF

v_call: TRBV4-1
j_call: TRBJ1-3
d_call: .
clone_size: .
cdr3_nt: TGCGCCAGCAGCCATGTACAGGGTGGTGGAAACACCATATATTTT
cdr3_aa: CASSHVQGGGNTIYF

v_call: TRBV28
j_call: TRBJ2-4
d_call: .
clone_size: .
cdr3_nt: TGTGCCAGCAGTTTATCAGGGGAAGGGGCCAAAAACATTCAGTACTTC
cdr3_aa: CASSLSGEGAKNIQYF

v_call: TRBV13
j_call: TRBJ2-1
d_call: .
clone_size: .
cdr3_nt: TGTGCCAGCAGCTCGGGACTGCCTCACAATGAGCAGTTCTTC
cdr3_aa: CASSSGLPHNEQFF

v_call: TRBV5-1
j_call: TRBJ2-7
d_call: .
clone_size: few
cdr3_nt: TGCGCCAGCAGCTTGGTGAGGAGCCCCAACGAGCAGTACTTC
cdr3_aa: CASSLVRSPNEQYF

v_call: TRBV27
j_call: TRBJ1-2
d_call: .
clone_size: .
cdr3_nt: TGTGCCAGCAGATCACAGGGTAGCTATGGCTACACCTTC
cdr3_aa: CASRSQGSYGYTF

v_call: TRBV27
j_call: TRBJ1-2
d_call: .
clone_size: .
cdr3_nt: TGTGCCAGCAGTTTATCTAAGCCGTCGGGGTATGGCTACACCTTC
cdr3_aa: CASSLSKPSGYGYTF

v_call: TRBV18
j_call: TRBJ2-7
d_call: TRBD1
clone_size: .
cdr3_nt: TGTGCCAGCTCACCAAACGGGGACAGCTACGAGCAGTACTTC
cdr3_aa: CASSPNGDSYEQYF

v_call: TRBV9
j_call: TRBJ1-5
d_call: .
clone_size: .
cdr3_nt: TGTGCCAGCAGCGTAGACCCAGGCAATCAGCCCCAGCATTTT
cdr3_aa: CASSVDPGNQPQHF

v_call: TRBV18
j_call: TRBJ1-1
d_call: .
clone_size: .
cdr3_nt: TGTGCCAGCTCACAGCAAATTAAGAACACTGAAGCTTTCTTT
cdr3_aa: CASSQQIKNTEAFF

v_call: TRBV29-1
j_call: TRBJ1-2
d_call: .
clone_size: .
cdr3_nt: TGCAGCGTTGGTGAGAGAGGCTACACCTTC
cdr3_aa: CSVGERGYTF

v_call: TRBV6-6
j_call: TRBJ1-5
d_call: .
clone_size: .
cdr3_nt: TGTGCCAGCACCAAGGGGGGGGTCATTAGCAATCAGCCCCAGCATTTT
cdr3_aa: CASTKGGVISNQPQHF

v_call: TRBV28
j_call: TRBJ2-2
d_call: .
clone_size: .
cdr3_nt: TGTGCCAGCAGTTTCTCGGCAGGGAAGCTGTTTTTT
cdr3_aa: CASSFSAGKLFF

v_call: TRBV14
j_call: TRBJ1-1
d_call: .
clone_size: .
cdr3_nt: TGTGCCAGCAGCCCGGGGAGGTACACTGAAGCTTTCTTT
cdr3_aa: CASSPGRYTEAFF

v_call: TRBV19
j_call: TRBJ2-7
d_call: TRBD1
clone_size: .
cdr3_nt: TGTGCCCAGTGGGACAGGGTACCCTACGAGCAGTACTTC
cdr3_aa: CAQWDRVPYEQYF

v_call: TRBV28
j_call: TRBJ2-7
d_call: TRBD1
clone_size: once
cdr3_nt: TGTGCCAGCAGTTTAAGAGATATGTCCCCAGGGGGCCTCTCCTACGAGCAGTACTTC
cdr3_aa: CASSLRDMSPGGLSYEQYF

v_call: TRBV19
j_call: TRBJ1-2
d_call: TRBD1
clone_size: .
cdr3_nt: TGTGCCAGTATGCCAGGGGGAAACCATGGCTACACCTTC
cdr3_aa: CASMPGGNHGYTF

v_call: TRBV4-1
j_call: TRBJ2-7
d_call: .
clone_size: .
cdr3_nt: TGCGCCAGCAGCCAGAGACTAGTTTACTACGAGCAGTACTTC
cdr3_aa: CASSQRLVYYEQYF

v_call: TRBV25-1
j_call: TRBJ2-2
d_call: TRBD2
clone_size: .
cdr3_nt: TGTGCCAGCAGTCCTAGCGGGAGGGGGAACACCGGGGAGCTGTTTTTT
cdr3_aa: CASSPSGRGNTGELFF

v_call: TRBV30
j_call: TRBJ2-7
d_call: .
clone_size: .
cdr3_nt: TGTGCCTGGAGTGGCGACAGGACCTACGAGCAGTACTTC
cdr3_aa: CAWSGDRTYEQYF

v_call: TRBV24-1
j_call: TRBJ2-5
d_call: .
clone_size: .
cdr3_nt: TGTGCCACCAGTGGGGGAGGCGAGACCCAGTACTTC
cdr3_aa: CATSGGGETQYF

v_call: TRBV5-1
j_call: TRBJ1-4
d_call: .
clone_size: .
cdr3_nt: TGCGCCAGCTGTGACAGCCTTAATGAAAAACTGTTTTTT
cdr3_aa: CASCDSLNEKLFF

v_call: TRBV10-3
j_call: TRBJ2-3
d_call: TRBD2
clone_size: .
cdr3_nt: TGTGCCATCACTAGCGGGTCCACAGATACGCAGTATTTT
cdr3_aa: CAITSGSTDTQYF

v_call: TRBV14
j_call: TRBJ2-4
d_call: .
clone_size: .
cdr3_nt: TGTGCCAGCAGCCAAGTGGAGGGGAAGGCCAAAAACATTCAGTACTTC
cdr3_aa: CASSQVEGKAKNIQYF

v_call: TRBV19
j_call: TRBJ2-6
d_call: .
clone_size: .
cdr3_nt: TGTGCCAGTAGTATCACATCTGGGGCCAACGTCCTGACTTTC
cdr3_aa: CASSITSGANVLTF

v_call: TRBV3-1/TRBV3-2
j_call: TRBJ2-5
d_call: .
clone_size: .
cdr3_nt: TGTGCCAGCAGCCAATCCGGGACCCAGTACTTC
cdr3_aa: CASSQSGTQYF

v_call: TRBV7-9
j_call: TRBJ1-2
d_call: .
clone_size: .
cdr3_nt: TGTGCCAGCAGCTTAGGTCACAGCTATGGCTACACCTTC
cdr3_aa: CASSLGHSYGYTF

v_call: TRBV6-6
j_call: TRBJ1-4
d_call: .
clone_size: .
cdr3_nt: TGTGCCAGCAGTTACCCCGACAGTGAAAAACTGTTTTTT
cdr3_aa: CASSYPDSEKLFF

v_call: TRBV7-2
j_call: TRBJ2-1
d_call: TRBD2
clone_size: .
cdr3_nt: TGTGCCAGCAGCTCCAATAGACTAGCGGTGCAGTTCTTC
cdr3_aa: CASSSNRLAVQFF

v_call: TRBV24-1
j_call: TRBJ2-3
d_call: .
clone_size: .
cdr3_nt: TGTGCCACCAGTGATCCGGCGGACTTAGGGTATACGCAGTATTTT
cdr3_aa: CATSDPADLGYTQYF

v_call: TRBV19
j_call: TRBJ1-5
d_call: TRBD1
clone_size: .
cdr3_nt: TGTGCCAGTAGTGTACAGGGGGATCAGCCCCAGCATTTT
cdr3_aa: CASSVQGDQPQHF

v_call: TRBV28
j_call: TRBJ1-3
d_call: .
clone_size: .
cdr3_nt: TGTGCCAGCAGCTTGGCCGGGATGTCTGTTGGAAACACCATATATTTT
cdr3_aa: CASSLAGMSVGNTIYF

v_call: TRBV19
j_call: TRBJ2-7
d_call: TRBD2
clone_size: once
cdr3_nt: TGTGCCAGTAGTCCGGGGACTAGCGGGACCTACGAGCAGTACTTC
cdr3_aa: CASSPGTSGTYEQYF

v_call: TRBV27
j_call: TRBJ2-3
d_call: .
clone_size: .
cdr3_nt: TGTGCCAGCAGTTTACGTCCGCCGTCCCTAAGCACAGATACGCAGTATTTT
cdr3_aa: CASSLRPPSLSTDTQYF

v_call: TRBV6-5
j_call: TRBJ1-5
d_call: TRBD1
clone_size: .
cdr3_nt: TGTGCCAGCTACCGGGACAGGGTCAGCAATCAGCCCCAGCATTTT
cdr3_aa: CASYRDRVSNQPQHF